Following are 32 T cell receptor beta chains from one sample sequenced in a study of identical twins. TCRdb independently ran MiXCR on the 5' RACE reads; one entry per CDR3 protein. The top ten hold roughly 3% of the sample, which has about 570,000 distinct CDR3 sequences, over 8.5% seen once. These same data were also listed under a study on yellow fever vaccine responses in identical twins.

The sample was PBMCs. The receptors come from a woman between 18 and 29 years old in good health.

This clonotype was counted a few times. This sequence joins TRBV2 and TRBJ2-1; D remains ambiguous. The ends were cut back, 8 bases at V and 0 bases at J, with 14 bases in the middle. CDR1 and CDR2 from the germline V gene are SNHLY and FYNNEI. The CDR3 length is 15 residues. Written as DNA, the CDR3 is TGTGCCAGCCTAAAAAGCATAAGCTCCTACAATGAGCAGTTCTTC. This translates into CASLKSISSYNEQFF.

This clonotype was recorded at least ten times. V usage is TRBV6-2 or TRBV6-3 and J usage is TRBJ2-2; D remains unclear. This CDR3 region has 16 residues. Per germline, CDR1 MNHEY and CDR2 SVGEGT. The germline V and J ends were trimmed by 0 bases and 2 bases, with 10 bases remaining between them. CDR3 sequence: CASSYSYLGNTGELFF. CDR3 DNA sequence: TGTGCCAGCAGTTACTCTTATCTAGGTAACACCGGGGAGCTGTTTTTT.

A few counts support this clonotype. One end of the junction is discordant with germline, which a read error may explain. The rearrangement joins TRBV7-7 to TRBJ2-1; D not resolved. Per germline, CDR1 SSHAT and CDR2 FNYEAQ (reference sequence). The CDR3 sequence is 18 residues long. DNA for the CDR3: TGTGCTAGCAGCTTAGCCCATGGTGGGGTACGCTCCTACAATGAGCAGTTCTTC. This translates into CASSLAHGGVRSYNEQFF.

This clonotype was seen a handful of times. V usage is TRBV6-1 and J usage is TRBJ1-5; possible D gene TRBD1, 6 bases. This CDR3 has 14 residues. Germline V gene lookup returns CDR1 MNHNS and CDR2 SASEGT. Trimming removed 5 bases at V and 5 bases at J, with 13 bases between. The CDR3 region is CASSLERQDQPQHF. In DNA form, the CDR3 reads TGTGCCAGCAGTCTTGAGCGACAGGATCAGCCCCAGCATTTT.

This clonotype has ten or more counts. This chain connects TRBV20-1 to TRBJ2-1; 10 bases are a match to TRBD2. Germline V gene data show CDR1 as DFQATT and CDR2 as SNEGSKA (reference sequence). The CDR3 loop spans 24 amino acids. The V gene end was trimmed by 0 bases and the J gene end by 2 bases; junction bases not matched to a gene: 28. The CDR3 nucleotides are TGCAGTGCTAGAGATACGACCGGCGCGGGGGCGGTCAAAAAGCGGGAGGGAGCCTACAATGAGCAGTTCTTC. It encodes CSARDTTGAGAVKKREGAYNEQFF.

V usage is TRBV12-3 or TRBV12-4 and J usage is TRBJ2-1; TRBD2 aligns across 10 bases. The CDR3 is made up of 14 amino acids. J was trimmed by 15 bases and V by 6 bases; bases with no gene match: 14. DNA for the CDR3: TGTGCCAGCAGGCAACAAATACTAGCGGGGTTGGGGTTCTTC. This encodes CASRQQILAGLGFF.

This clonotype was picked up a small number of times. CDR3 protein: CASSPDRGRELFF. Written as DNA, the CDR3 is TGTGCCAGCAGCCCGGACAGGGGCAGGGAGCTGTTTTTT. The chain links TRBV12-3 or TRBV12-4 to TRBJ2-2; 9 bases fit TRBD1. The CDR3 extends over 13 amino acids. V lost 6 bases, J lost 9 bases, and 5 bases stayed unmatched.

The chain links TRBV20-1 to TRBJ2-4; D may be TRBD1 or TRBD2 (6 bases each). Trimming stripped 0 bases from V and 4 bases from J, with 13 bases between. The germline gives CDR1 DFQATT, CDR2 SNEGSKA (reference sequence). The CDR3 extends over 15 amino acids. The CDR3 DNA sequence: TGCAGTGCTAGAGAATATAGGGGGGCAAAAAACATTCAGTACTTC. This sequence encodes CSAREYRGAKNIQYF.

There are a few counts of this clonotype. This chain joins TRBV10-3 and TRBJ1-4; D gene uncertain. Looked up from germline, CDR1 is ENHRY and CDR2 is SYGVKD. This CDR3 has 14 residues. The V end lost 3 bases, the J end lost 0 bases, and 5 bases lay between the germline ends. The CDR3 spells CAISDYATNEKLFF. The CDR3 coding sequence is TGTGCCATCAGTGATTACGCAACTAATGAAAAACTGTTTTTT.

This clonotype was detected many times. V gene TRBV28 combines with J gene TRBJ1-1, with D perhaps matching TRBD1 (5 bases). Germline V CDR1 and CDR2: MDHEN, SYDVKM. The CDR3 has 14 amino acids. V was clipped by 3 bases and J by 5 bases, with 13 bases between them. The DNA for the CDR3 is TGTGCCAGCAGTTTGGGGCCAGGAGGTACTGAAGCTTTCTTT. This encodes CASSLGPGGTEAFF.

The chain joins TRBV20-1 to TRBJ2-3; 14 bases line up with TRBD2. The germline V gene encodes CDR1 DFQATT and CDR2 SNEGSKA (reference sequence). The trim removed 1 base at V and 0 bases at J, leaving 9 bases unmatched. The CDR3 contains 19 residues. CDR3 DNA sequence: TGCAGTGCTAGAGGGACTAGCGGGGGGACAACAACTAGCACAGATACGCAGTATTTT. Protein product: CSARGTSGGTTTSTDTQYF.

This clonotype was detected many times. J is TRBJ1-5 and V is TRBV12-3 or TRBV12-4; tentatively, D is TRBD1 (6 bases). Trimming took off 2 bases at V and 3 bases at J, with 8 bases between the two ends. CDR3 length: 14 amino acids. The CDR3 sequence is CASSLRDTNQPQHF. CDR3 DNA: TGTGCCAGCAGTTTACGGGACACCAATCAGCCCCAGCATTTT.

In this sample, this clonotype turned up a few times. This chain connects TRBV25-1 to TRBJ1-4, with no clear D. The CDR3 sequence is 12 residues long. V dropped 4 bases and J dropped 5 bases, with 5 bases sitting between them. The germline gives CDR1 MGHDK, CDR2 SYGVNS. Here the CDR3 reads CASSVTNEKLFF. CDR3 bases: TGTGCCAGCAGTGTCACAAATGAAAAACTGTTTTTT.

This clonotype was seen more than once but under ten times. The J gene is TRBJ2-3, the V gene TRBV28; 8 bases fit TRBD1. V shed 6 bases, J shed 4 bases, and the junction held 9 bases outside the gene matches. Germline assignment: CDR1 MDHEN and CDR2 SYDVKM. The CDR3 sequence is 15 residues long. The CDR3 region is CASSLTGAVADTQYF. CDR3 DNA: TGTGCCAGCAGCCTGACAGGGGCTGTAGCAGATACGCAGTATTTT. Full variable domain (outside the CDR3, taken from reference TRBV28 and TRBJ2-3): DVKVTQSSRYLVKRTGEKVFLECVQDMDHENMFWYRQDPGLGLRLIYFSYDVKMKEKGDIPEGYSVSREKKERFSLILESASTNQTSMYLCASSLTGAVADTQYFGPGTRLTVL.

This sequence joins TRBV5-1 and TRBJ2-5; 7 nucleotides agree with TRBD1. The CDR3 runs 15 residues. Germline trimming cut 9 bases from V and 2 bases from J; bases unmatched to any gene: 13. Germline CDR1 and CDR2: SGHRS and YFSETQ. CDR3 DNA sequence: TGCGCCACCAAACCCGGACCGGGACAGCAAGAGACCCAGTACTTC. Translated: CATKPGPGQQETQYF.

This clonotype was counted only a few times. The chain recombines TRBV6-1 with TRBJ1-3; 9 nucleotides match TRBD1. There are 13 residues in the CDR3. The germline V gene has CDR1 MNHNS and CDR2 SASEGT. Trimming cost V 9 bases and J 2 bases; bases outside gene matches: 2. CDR3 in DNA: TGTGCCAGTTACAGGGGGCCTGGAAACACCATATATTTT. It is translated as CASYRGPGNTIYF.

This clonotype was observed a handful of times. The chain uses TRBV7-9 and TRBJ2-1, with D perhaps matching TRBD1 (6 bases). The ends were cut back, 4 bases at V and 5 bases at J, with 12 bases in the middle. The CDR3 loop spans 14 amino acids. Germline values: CDR1 SEHNR, CDR2 FQNEAQ (reference sequence). CDR3 nucleotides: TGTGCCAGCAGCTCGCGGACAGATAACAATGAGCAGTTCTTC. This translates into CASSSRTDNNEQFF. Looking up the rest from reference TRBV7-9 and TRBJ2-1 gives the full variable domain: DTGVSQNPRHKITKRGQNVTFRCDPISEHNRLYWYRQTLGQGPEFLTYFQNEAQLEKSRLLSDRFSAERPKGSFSTLEIQRTEQGDSAMYLCASSSRTDNNEQFFGPGTRLTVL.

The sample holds many counts of this clonotype. The chain uses TRBV25-1 and TRBJ1-3; D is perhaps TRBD1 (5 bases). The germline V and J ends were trimmed by 4 bases and 2 bases, with 9 bases remaining between them. Germline V gene lookup returns CDR1 MGHDK and CDR2 SYGVNS. This CDR3 has 14 amino acids. CDR3 coding DNA: TGTGCCAGCAGTGGGCAGGGAACTGGAAACACCATATATTTT. Protein: CASSGQGTGNTIYF. The full variable domain, completed using reference TRBV25-1 and TRBJ1-3, is EADIYQTPRYLVIGTGKKITLECSQTMGHDKMYWYQQDPGMELHLIHYSYGVNSTEKGDLSSESTVSRIRTEHFPLTLESARPSHTSQYLCASSGQGTGNTIYFGEGSWLTVV.

This clonotype was observed at least ten times. The chain couples TRBV5-1 to TRBJ1-1; perhaps TRBD1 as D (5 bases). CDR3 length equals 14 residues. V dropped 0 bases and J dropped 4 bases, with 10 bases sitting between them. Looked up from germline, CDR1 is SGHRS and CDR2 is YFSETQ. CDR3 loop: CASSLERGGTEAFF. The CDR3 nucleotides are TGCGCCAGCAGCTTGGAAAGGGGTGGCACTGAAGCTTTCTTT.

The chain links TRBV12-3 or TRBV12-4 to TRBJ1-3; 9 bases fit TRBD1. The junction had 10 bases not matched to a gene; V was cut back by 6 bases and J by 1 base. The CDR3 covers 17 residues. DNA of the CDR3: TGTGCCAGCAGATACCGGGGACAGGGTATTTCTGGAAACACCATATATTTT. Its translation: CASRYRGQGISGNTIYF.

Ten or more counts support this clonotype. J is TRBJ2-7 and V is TRBV20-1, with a weak D call TRBD2 (6 bases). The CDR3 is 15 residues long. V was cut by 6 bases and J by 0 bases, with 18 bases left in between. Germline values: CDR1 DFQATT, CDR2 SNEGSKA (reference sequence). The CDR3 region is CSARAVGGGSYEQYF. The DNA for the CDR3 is TGCAGTGCCCGCGCCGTCGGGGGAGGCTCCTACGAGCAGTACTTC.

The V call is TRBV4-2, the J call TRBJ1-1; D perhaps matches TRBD1 (6 bases). With 1 base removed from V and 0 bases from J, the gap between germline ends came to 12 bases. The CDR3 consists of 16 residues. Germline CDR1 LGHNA, CDR2 YNFKEQ. The CDR3 region has the DNA TGTGCCAGCAGCCAAGCAGTCGGGACATTGAACACTGAAGCTTTCTTT. Translating gives CASSQAVGTLNTEAFF.

The chain has TRBV28 and TRBJ2-1, with TRBD2 matching 11 bases. The V segment lost 1 base and the J segment 5 bases; nucleotides outside the gene matches: 7. Germline assignment: CDR1 MDHEN and CDR2 SYDVKM. The CDR3 totals 17 residues. The DNA for the CDR3 is TGTGCCAGCAGTTTATTTGGCCTAGCGGGAGGAAACAATGAGCAGTTCTTC. Amino acid sequence: CASSLFGLAGGNNEQFF.

In its sample, this clonotype was seen many times. The chain couples TRBV7-2 to TRBJ1-5, with TRBD1 as a possible D gene (5 bases). The length of the CDR3 is 15 residues. V lost 1 base and J lost 3, with 10 bases in between. Germline V lookup: CDR1 SGHTA, CDR2 FQGNSA. Written as DNA, the CDR3 is TGTGCCAGCAGCTTAGTCGGGGGGAACAATCAGCCCCAGCATTTT. Protein product: CASSLVGGNNQPQHF.

The rearrangement uses TRBV7-9 and TRBJ1-3, with D uncertain. The CDR3 has 13 residues. V was trimmed by 5 bases and J by 3 bases, leaving 8 bases between them. CDR1 is SEHNR, CDR2 FQNEAQ, per germline (reference sequence). The CDR3 loop reads CASSATDGNTIYF. The CDR3 DNA is TGTGCCAGCAGCGCGACGGATGGAAACACCATATATTTT.

This sequence joins TRBV12-3 or TRBV12-4 and TRBJ2-2; TRBD2 matches at 10 bases. V lost 5 bases, J lost 4 bases, and 7 bases stayed unmatched. The CDR3 is 16 amino acids. CDR3 loop: CASSPLLAGATGELFF. DNA for the CDR3: TGTGCCAGCAGTCCACTTCTAGCGGGAGCCACCGGGGAGCTGTTTTTT.

This clonotype was seen ten or more times. The chain combines TRBV10-3 with TRBJ2-5; 11 bases map to TRBD1. J was trimmed by 0 bases and V by 7 bases; bases with no gene match: 4. Per the germline V gene, CDR1 is ENHRY and CDR2 is SYGVKD. There are 15 residues in the CDR3. The chain's CDR3 is CAIKRDRGYQETQYF. DNA for the CDR3: TGTGCCATCAAGAGGGACAGGGGGTACCAAGAGACCCAGTACTTC.

The sample holds a few counts of this clonotype. The gene calls are TRBV29-1 and TRBJ2-1; 8 bases are a match to TRBD1. CDR3 length equals 14 residues. In germline, CDR1 is SQVTM, CDR2 ANQGSEA. Germline trimming cut 3 bases from V and 2 bases from J; bases unmatched to any gene: 3. CDR3 in amino acids: CSVESTGAYNEQFF. The CDR3, as DNA: TGCAGCGTTGAGTCGACAGGGGCCTACAATGAGCAGTTCTTC.

The genes are TRBV5-1 and TRBJ1-4; maybe TRBD1 (5 bases). Trimming removed 4 bases from V and 0 bases from J, with 10 bases in between. The CDR3 spans 15 residues. Germline V gene lookup returns CDR1 SGHRS and CDR2 YFSETQ. The CDR3 DNA is TGCGCCAGCAGCGGGGGGGATGCAACTAATGAAAAACTGTTTTTT. Translating gives CASSGGDATNEKLFF. Full variable domain (remainder filled in from reference TRBV5-1 and TRBJ1-4): KAGVTQTPRYLIKTRGQQVTLSCSPISGHRSVSWYQQTPGQGLQFLFEYFSETQRNKGNFPGRFSGRQFSNSRSEMNVSTLELGDSALYLCASSGGDATNEKLFFGSGTQLSVL.

This clonotype has more than one count but fewer than ten. The rearrangement links TRBV11-2 to TRBJ2-7; the D is unclear. Germline V lookup: CDR1 SGHAT, CDR2 FQNNGV. Trimming stripped 7 bases from V and 5 bases from J, with 15 bases between. The CDR3 is 13 residues long. CDR3 DNA: TGTGCCAGCACCCACCCGTCGGGTGACGAGCAGTACTTC. As protein: CASTHPSGDEQYF. The entire variable domain, with the rest obtained from reference TRBV11-2 and TRBJ2-7, is as follows: EAGVAQSPRYKIIEKRQSVAFWCNPISGHATLYWYQQILGQGPKLLIQFQNNGVVDDSQLPKDRFSAERLKGVDSTLKIQPAKLEDSAVYLCASTHPSGDEQYFGPGTRLTVT.

The sample holds many counts of this clonotype. The V call is TRBV20-1, the J call TRBJ2-3; TRBD2 agrees at 7 bases. CDR1 is DFQATT and CDR2 is SNEGSKA in the germline V gene (reference sequence). The CDR3 consists of 11 residues. J was trimmed by 7 bases and V by 4 bases; bases with no gene match: 2. CDR3 region: CSATSGNTQYF. In DNA, the CDR3 is TGCAGTGCTACTAGCGGCAATACGCAGTATTTT.

The chain recombines TRBV4-3 with TRBJ2-3, with 9 positions matching TRBD2. Germline assignment: CDR1 LGHNA and CDR2 YSLEER. The J segment lost 0 bases and the V segment lost 4 bases, leaving 5 bases of the junction unmatched. The CDR3 contains 16 residues. The CDR3 nucleotides are TGCGCCAGCAGCCGGAGACTAGCGGAAAGCACAGATACGCAGTATTTT. Residues: CASSRRLAESTDTQYF.